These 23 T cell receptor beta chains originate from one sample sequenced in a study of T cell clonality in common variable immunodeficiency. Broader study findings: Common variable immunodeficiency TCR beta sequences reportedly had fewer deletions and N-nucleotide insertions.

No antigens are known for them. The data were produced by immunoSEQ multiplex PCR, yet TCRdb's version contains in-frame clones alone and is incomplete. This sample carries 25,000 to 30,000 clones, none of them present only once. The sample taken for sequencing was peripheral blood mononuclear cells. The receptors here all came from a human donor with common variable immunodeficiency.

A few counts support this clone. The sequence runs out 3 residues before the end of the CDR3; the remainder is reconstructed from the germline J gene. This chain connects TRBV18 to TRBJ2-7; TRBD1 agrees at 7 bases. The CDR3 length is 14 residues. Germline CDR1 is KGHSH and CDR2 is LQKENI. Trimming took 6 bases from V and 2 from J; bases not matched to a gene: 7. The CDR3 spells CASSLQGPAYEQYF. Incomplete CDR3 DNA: TGTGCCAGCTCCCTACAGGGGCCCGCCTACGAG.

The CDR3 bases that were read are TGTGCCAGCAGTGAAGGAGTGGTAGTGGGACAGGGTGGCTATGGC. Residues: CASSEGVVVGQGGYG. The full CDR3 reads CASSEGVVVGQGGYGYTF. The genes are TRBV2 and TRBJ1-2; 9 nucleotides agree with TRBD1. The read is 3 residues too short to cover the CDR3 end, so that end is filled in from the germline J gene. The CDR3 is 18 amino acids. V shed 1 base and J 4 bases; nucleotides not matched to a gene: 13. In germline, CDR1 is SNHLY, CDR2 FYNNEI.

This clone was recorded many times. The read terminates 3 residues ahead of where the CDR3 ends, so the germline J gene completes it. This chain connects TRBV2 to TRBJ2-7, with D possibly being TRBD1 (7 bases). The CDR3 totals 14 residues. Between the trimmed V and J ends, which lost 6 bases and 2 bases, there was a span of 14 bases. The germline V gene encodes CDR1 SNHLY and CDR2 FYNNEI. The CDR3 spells CASSGGTATYEQYF. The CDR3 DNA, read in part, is TGTGCCAGCAGCGGCGGGACAGCCACCTACGAG.

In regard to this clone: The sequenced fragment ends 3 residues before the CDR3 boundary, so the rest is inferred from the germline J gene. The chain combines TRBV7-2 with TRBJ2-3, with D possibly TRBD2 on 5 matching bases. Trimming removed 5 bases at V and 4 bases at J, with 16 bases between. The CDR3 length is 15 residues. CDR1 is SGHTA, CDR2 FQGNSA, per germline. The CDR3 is CASSRSRHSADTQYF. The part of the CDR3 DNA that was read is TGTGCCAGCAGCCGTTCCAGGCATAGCGCAGATACG.

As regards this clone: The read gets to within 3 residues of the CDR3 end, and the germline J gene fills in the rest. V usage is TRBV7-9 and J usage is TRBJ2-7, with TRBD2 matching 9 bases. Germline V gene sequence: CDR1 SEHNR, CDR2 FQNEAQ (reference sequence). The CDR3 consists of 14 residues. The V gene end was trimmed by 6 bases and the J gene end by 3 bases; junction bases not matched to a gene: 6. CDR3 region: CASSFAGGNYEQYF. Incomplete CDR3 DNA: TGTGCCAGCAGTTTCGCGGGGGGGAACTACGAG.

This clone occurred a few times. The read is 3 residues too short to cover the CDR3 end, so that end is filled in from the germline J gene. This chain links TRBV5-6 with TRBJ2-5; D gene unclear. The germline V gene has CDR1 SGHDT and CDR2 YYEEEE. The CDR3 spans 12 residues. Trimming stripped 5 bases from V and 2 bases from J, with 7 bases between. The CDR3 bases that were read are TGTGCCAGCAGTAATCTACAAGAGACC. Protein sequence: CASSNLQET. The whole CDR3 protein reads CASSNLQETQYF. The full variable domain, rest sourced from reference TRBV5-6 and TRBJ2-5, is DAGVTQSPTHLIKTRGQQVTLRCSPKSGHDTVSWYQQALGQGPQFIFQYYEEEERQRGNFPDRFSGHQFPNYSSELNVNALLLGDSALYLCASSNLQETQYFGPGTRLLVL.

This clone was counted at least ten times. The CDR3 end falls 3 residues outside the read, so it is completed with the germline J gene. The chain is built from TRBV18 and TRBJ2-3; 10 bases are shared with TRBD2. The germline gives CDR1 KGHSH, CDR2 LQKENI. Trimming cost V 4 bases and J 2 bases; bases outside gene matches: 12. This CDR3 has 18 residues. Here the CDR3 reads CASSLAFASGGVTDTQYF. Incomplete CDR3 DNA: TGTGCCAGCTCACTAGCATTCGCCAGCGGGGGGGTCACAGATACG.

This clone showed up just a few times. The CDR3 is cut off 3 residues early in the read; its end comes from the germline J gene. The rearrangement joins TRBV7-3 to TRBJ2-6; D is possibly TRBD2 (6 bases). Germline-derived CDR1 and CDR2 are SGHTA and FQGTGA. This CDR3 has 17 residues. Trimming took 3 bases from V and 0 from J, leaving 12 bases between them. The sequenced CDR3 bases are TGTGCCAGCAGCTTGCTAGGCGGGAACTCTGGGGCCAACGTC. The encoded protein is CASSLLGGNSGANV. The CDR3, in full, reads CASSLLGGNSGANVLTF.

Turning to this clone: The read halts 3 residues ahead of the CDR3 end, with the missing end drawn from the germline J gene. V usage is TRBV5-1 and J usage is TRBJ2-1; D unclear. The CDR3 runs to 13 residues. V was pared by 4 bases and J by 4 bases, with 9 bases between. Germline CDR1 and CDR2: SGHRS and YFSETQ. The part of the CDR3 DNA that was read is TGCGCCAGCAGCCGGGTCACTTACAATGAG. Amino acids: CASSRVTYNE. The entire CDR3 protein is CASSRVTYNEQFF.

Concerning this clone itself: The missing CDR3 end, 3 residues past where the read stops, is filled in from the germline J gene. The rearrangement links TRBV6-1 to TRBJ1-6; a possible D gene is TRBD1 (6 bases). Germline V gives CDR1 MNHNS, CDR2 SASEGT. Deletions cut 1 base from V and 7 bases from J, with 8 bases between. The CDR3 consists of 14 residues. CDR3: CASSEGTENSPLHF. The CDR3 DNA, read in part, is TGTGCCAGCAGTGAAGGGACAGAGAATTCACCC.

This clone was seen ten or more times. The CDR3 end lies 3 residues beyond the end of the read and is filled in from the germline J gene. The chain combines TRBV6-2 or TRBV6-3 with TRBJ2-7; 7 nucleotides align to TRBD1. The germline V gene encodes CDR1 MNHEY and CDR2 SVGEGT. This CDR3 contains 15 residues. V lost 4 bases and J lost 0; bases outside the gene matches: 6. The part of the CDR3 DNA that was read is TGTGCCAGCAGTTCCCGGGACAGTCTCTCCTACGAG. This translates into CASSSRDSLSYE. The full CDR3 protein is CASSSRDSLSYEQYF.

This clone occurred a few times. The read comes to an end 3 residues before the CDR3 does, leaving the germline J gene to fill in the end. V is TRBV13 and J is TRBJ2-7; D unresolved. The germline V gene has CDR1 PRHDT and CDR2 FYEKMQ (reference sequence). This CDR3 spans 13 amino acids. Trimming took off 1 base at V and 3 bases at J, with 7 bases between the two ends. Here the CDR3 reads CASSLEPGYEQYF. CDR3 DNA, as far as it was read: TGTGCCAGCAGCTTAGAACCCGGCTACGAG.

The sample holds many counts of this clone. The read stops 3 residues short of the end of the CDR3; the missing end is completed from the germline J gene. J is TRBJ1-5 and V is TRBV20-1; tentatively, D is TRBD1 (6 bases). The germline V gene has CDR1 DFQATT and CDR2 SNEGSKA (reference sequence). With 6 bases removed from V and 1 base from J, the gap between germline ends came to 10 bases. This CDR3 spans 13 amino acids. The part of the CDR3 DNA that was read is TGCAGTGCCGTACAGGGAAGCAATCAGCCC. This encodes CSAVQGSNQP. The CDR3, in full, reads CSAVQGSNQPQHF.

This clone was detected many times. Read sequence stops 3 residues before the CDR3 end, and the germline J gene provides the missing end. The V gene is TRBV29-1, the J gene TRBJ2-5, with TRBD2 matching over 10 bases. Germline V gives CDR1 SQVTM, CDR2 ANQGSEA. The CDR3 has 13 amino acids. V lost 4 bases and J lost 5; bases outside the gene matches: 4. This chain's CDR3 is CSVVLAGVETQYF. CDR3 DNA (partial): TGCAGCGTTGTTCTAGCGGGGGTCGAGACC. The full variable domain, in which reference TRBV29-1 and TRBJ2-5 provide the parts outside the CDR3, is SAVISQKPSRDICQRGTSLTIQCQVDSQVTMMFWYRQQPGQSLTLIATANQGSEATYESGFVIDKFPISRPNLTFSTLTVSNMSPEDSSIYLCSVVLAGVETQYFGPGTRLLVL.

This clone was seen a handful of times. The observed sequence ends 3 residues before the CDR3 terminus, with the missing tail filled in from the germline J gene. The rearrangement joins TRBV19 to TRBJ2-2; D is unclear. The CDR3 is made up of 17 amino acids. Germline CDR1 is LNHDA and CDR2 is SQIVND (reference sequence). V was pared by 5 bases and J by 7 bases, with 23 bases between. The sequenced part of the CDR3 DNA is TGTGCCAGTAGTCACCGGGTTTCGCGAAAGGATATCGGGGAG. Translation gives CASSHRVSRKDIGE. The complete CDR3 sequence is CASSHRVSRKDIGELFF.

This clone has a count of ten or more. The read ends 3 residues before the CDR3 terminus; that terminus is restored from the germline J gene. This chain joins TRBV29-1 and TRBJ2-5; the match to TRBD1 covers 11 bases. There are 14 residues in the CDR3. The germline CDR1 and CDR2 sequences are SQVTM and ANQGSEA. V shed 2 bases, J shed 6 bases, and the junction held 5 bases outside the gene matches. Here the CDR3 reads CSVERTGGGKTQYF. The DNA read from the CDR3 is TGCAGCGTTGAAAGGACAGGGGGCGGGAAGACC.

Here the CDR3 reads CASSVVAVGELFF. The sequenced CDR3 bases are TGTGCCAGCAGTGTCGTAGCCGTCGGGGAG. The V and J genes are TRBV2 and TRBJ2-2; the D is unclear. The read stops 3 residues short of the end of the CDR3; the missing end is completed from the germline J gene. This CDR3 has 13 residues. Trimming cost V 4 bases and J 7 bases, with 10 bases left between them. Per germline, CDR1 SNHLY and CDR2 FYNNEI.

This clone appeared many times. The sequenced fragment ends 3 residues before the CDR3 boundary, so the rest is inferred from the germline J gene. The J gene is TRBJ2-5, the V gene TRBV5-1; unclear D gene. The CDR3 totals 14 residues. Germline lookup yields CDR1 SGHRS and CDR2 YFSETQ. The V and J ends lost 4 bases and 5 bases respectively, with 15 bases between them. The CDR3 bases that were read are TGCGCCAGCAGCCCGTCCCCAGCGTGGGAGACC. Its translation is CASSPSPAWET. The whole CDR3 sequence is CASSPSPAWETQYF.

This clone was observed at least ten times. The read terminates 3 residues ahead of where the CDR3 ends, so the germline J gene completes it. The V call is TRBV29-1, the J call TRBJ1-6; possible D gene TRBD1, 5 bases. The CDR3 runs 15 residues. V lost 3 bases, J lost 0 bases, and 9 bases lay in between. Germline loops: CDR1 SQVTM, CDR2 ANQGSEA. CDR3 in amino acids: CSVDDRSSYNSPLHF. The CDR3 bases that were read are TGCAGCGTTGATGACAGATCCTCCTATAATTCACCC. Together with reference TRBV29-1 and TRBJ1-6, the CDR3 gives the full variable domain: SAVISQKPSRDICQRGTSLTIQCQVDSQVTMMFWYRQQPGQSLTLIATANQGSEATYESGFVIDKFPISRPNLTFSTLTVSNMSPEDSSIYLCSVDDRSSYNSPLHFGNGTRLTVT.

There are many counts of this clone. Incomplete CDR3 DNA: TGTGCCAGCAGCCACGATTGGATTGCGACTAACACTGAA. This codes for CASSHDWIATNTE. The CDR3 as a whole reads CASSHDWIATNTEAFF. The chain links TRBV7-8 to TRBJ1-1; D remains ambiguous. The read ends 3 residues early relative to the CDR3; the germline J gene fills the gap. The germline V gene encodes CDR1 SGHVS and CDR2 FQNEAQ. The CDR3 runs 16 residues. V lost 5 bases, J lost 2 bases, and 18 bases lay in between. Variable domain in full (rest from reference TRBV7-8 and TRBJ1-1): GAGVSQSPRYKVAKRGQDVALRCDPISGHVSLFWYQQALGQGPEFLTYFQNEAQLDKSGLPSDRFFAERPEGSVSTLKIQRTQQEDSAVYLCASSHDWIATNTEAFFGQGTRLTVV.

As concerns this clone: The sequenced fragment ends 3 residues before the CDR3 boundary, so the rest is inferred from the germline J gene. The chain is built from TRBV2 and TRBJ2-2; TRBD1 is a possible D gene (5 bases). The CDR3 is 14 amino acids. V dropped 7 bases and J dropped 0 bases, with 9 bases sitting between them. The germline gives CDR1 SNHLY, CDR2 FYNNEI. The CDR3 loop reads CASKETANTGELFF. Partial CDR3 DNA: TGTGCCAGCAAGGAGACAGCGAACACCGGGGAG.

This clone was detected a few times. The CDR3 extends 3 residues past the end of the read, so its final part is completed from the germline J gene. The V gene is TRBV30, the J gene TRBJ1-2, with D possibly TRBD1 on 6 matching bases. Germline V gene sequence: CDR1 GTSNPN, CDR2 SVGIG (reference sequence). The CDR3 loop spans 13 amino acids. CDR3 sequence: CAYHPGGPRGYTF. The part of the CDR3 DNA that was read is TGTGCCTACCACCCCGGGGGGCCACGGGGC.

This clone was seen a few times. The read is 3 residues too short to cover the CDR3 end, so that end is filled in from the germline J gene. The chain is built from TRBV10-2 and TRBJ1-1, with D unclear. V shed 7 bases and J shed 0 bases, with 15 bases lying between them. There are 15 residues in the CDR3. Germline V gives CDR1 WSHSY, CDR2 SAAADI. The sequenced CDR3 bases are TGCGCCAGCACCCCAGAAAGGGCCATGAACACTGAA. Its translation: CASTPERAMNTE. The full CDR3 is CASTPERAMNTEAFF.